The clone carrying this T cell receptor (beta chain) has a count of ten or more. These data are taken from a study of T cells in Graves' hyperthyroidism and ophthalmopathy. With 6 bases removed from V and 0 bases from J, the gap between germline ends came to 18 bases. CDR3 length equals 18 residues. From germline, CDR1 is MDHEN and CDR2 SYDVKM. RNA transcripts yielded amplified TCR beta CDR3 regions. The TCR CDR3 first-round RT-PCR relied on the HTBI primer set. Using its own MiXCR run on the multiplex PCR reads, TCRdb lists one record per CDR3 protein. This sample has around 580,000 distinct CDR3 sequences, with over 15% found just once.

The sequenced sample was blood. This chain links TRBV28 with TRBJ1-6, with D possibly matching TRBD1 (5 bases). The TCR comes from a woman younger than 30 with Graves' hyperthyroidism. CDR3 DNA: TGTGCCAGCAGCCCTGGGTTGAGGGGTAGCTCCTATAATTCACCCCTCCACTTT. Amino acids: CASSPGLRGSSYNSPLHF.